The entry below describes one TCR beta chain. Its target is not known. This entry comes from a study of cytomegalovirus exposure and HLA in healthy donors. A multiplex PCR was run with 60 Vbeta primers and 13 Jbeta primers. TCRdb's table, derived via immunoSEQ multiplex PCR, lists solely in-frame clones and lacks some. The sample contains 250,000 to 350,000 clones, 70% to 90% of which appear only once. Study-wide points: A previous analysis found most TCR beta V segments productive roughly 87% or roughly 30% of the time.

The CDR3 totals 16 residues. This receptor was obtained from a man aged 40-55 years in good health and CMV-seropositive. V gene TRBV21-1 combines with J gene TRBJ1-1. TRBV21-1 is reported as a pseudogene. What was sequenced was PBMCs. CDR3 bases: TGTGCCAGCAGCAAAGAGGCCTCTCGGGTGAACACTGAAGCTTTCTTT. Encoded protein: CASSKEASRVNTEAFF.